Listed here are 8 T cell receptor beta chains from one sample, sequenced in a study of early T cells in non-severe SARS-CoV-2 infection. TCRdb redid the calling of the 5' RACE reads with MiXCR, one entry per CDR3 protein. Among about 64,000 distinct CDR3 sequences, around 21% were seen once, and the ten largest hold more than 15%. The sample was whole blood, taken at baseline. The receptors derive from an adult who was a healthcare worker with PCR-confirmed SARS-CoV-2 infection or an uninfected control (not recorded which).

The CDR3 DNA sequence: TGCAGTGCTAGCGTAGCCGGGACTCGCAACCGACGCAATGAGCAGTTCTTC. Amino acid sequence: CSASVAGTRNRRNEQFF. The chain recombines TRBV20-1 with TRBJ2-1, with D maybe TRBD2 (6 bases). V lost 3 bases and J lost 6, with 24 bases in between. The CDR3 loop spans 17 amino acids. Germline CDR1 DFQATT, CDR2 SNEGSKA (reference sequence).

This clonotype was recorded a few times. The chain is built from TRBV5-1 and TRBJ1-6; the D is unclear. V was trimmed by 0 bases and J by 7 bases, leaving 8 bases between them. The CDR3 consists of 14 residues. The germline V gene has CDR1 SGHRS and CDR2 YFSETQ. The CDR3 spells CASSLGPSNSPLHF. Written as DNA, the CDR3 is TGCGCCAGCAGCTTGGGGCCATCCAATTCACCCCTCCACTTT.

This clonotype was detected many times. The CDR3 coding sequence is TGTGCCAGCACCCAGGACAGGCGAGCTTTCTTT. Its translation: CASTQDRRAFF. The chain couples TRBV6-6 to TRBJ1-1; 7 bases agree with TRBD1. CDR1 is MNHNY, CDR2 SVGAGI, per germline (reference sequence). The CDR3 is 11 residues long. After removal of 7 bases from V and 10 bases from J, the junction contained 6 bases not matched to a gene.

Ten or more counts support this clonotype. The V gene is TRBV4-1, the J gene TRBJ2-7, with 9 bases aligning to TRBD2. This CDR3 has 15 residues. Losses at the gene ends were 1 base for V and 6 bases for J; bases not matched to a gene: 7. CDR1 MGHRA and CDR2 YSYEKL come from the germline V gene. The CDR3 DNA reads as TGCGCCAGCAGCCAAGTAGCGGGGGTGCGCTTCGAGCAGTACTTC. This sequence encodes CASSQVAGVRFEQYF.

This clonotype showed up many times. V is TRBV20-1 and J is TRBJ2-6; TRBD1 aligns across 8 bases. After removal of 6 bases from V and 6 bases from J, the junction contained 7 bases not matched to a gene. CDR1 is DFQATT, CDR2 SNEGSKA, per germline (reference sequence). The length of the CDR3 is 14 residues. The CDR3 DNA is TGCAGTGCCCTAGGACAGGGTGAGGCCAACGTCCTGACTTTC. It codes for CSALGQGEANVLTF.

This clonotype occurred a few times. The chain is built from TRBV7-9 and TRBJ1-1; D gene ambiguous. This CDR3 comprises 13 residues. CDR1 is SEHNR and CDR2 is FQNEAQ in the germline V gene (reference sequence). Trimming took off 6 bases at V and 4 bases at J, with 12 bases between the two ends. This chain's CDR3 is CASSQLQVTEAFF. CDR3 nucleotide sequence: TGTGCCAGCAGTCAACTCCAGGTCACTGAAGCTTTCTTT.

There are many counts of this clonotype. This rearrangement joins TRBV6-2 or TRBV6-3 to TRBJ1-2; a weak D match, TRBD1 (6 bases). The CDR3 length is 14 residues. The ends were cut back, 5 bases at V and 2 bases at J, with 12 bases in the middle. CDR1 is MNHEY, CDR2 SVGEGT, per germline. DNA of the CDR3: TGTGCCAGCAGTGATCACACAGGGAACTATGGCTACACCTTC. Translated: CASSDHTGNYGYTF.

The chain combines TRBV2 with TRBJ2-2; D is possibly TRBD1 (5 bases). Germline V gene lookup returns CDR1 SNHLY and CDR2 FYNNEI. The V and J ends lost 8 bases and 5 bases respectively, with 12 bases between them. The CDR3 is 13 residues long. The CDR3 region is CASRAGPTGELFF. CDR3 DNA: TGTGCCAGCCGGGCAGGGCCAACCGGGGAGCTGTTTTTT.